The sequence of this T cell receptor (beta chain) was determined in a study of T cell responses to AZD1222 COVID-19 vaccine. Study-level points and caveats: Once two AZD1222 doses were given, Spike-specific TCR breadth and depth went up. Spike regions recognized by vaccine-associated CD4 TCRs spanned the protein, led by 160-218 and 743-854.

TCRdb's table, derived via immunoSEQ multiplex PCR, lists solely in-frame clones and lacks some. The sample shows about 180,000 clones, about 93% of them seen only once. As concerns this clone: The antigen remains undetermined.

The V segment lost 1 base and the J segment 6 bases; nucleotides outside the gene matches: 8. The CDR3 totals 16 residues. Germline V gene sequence: CDR1 SGHAT, CDR2 FQNNGV. The receptor's source is an adult who received the MenACWY meningococcal vaccine as a control. The rearrangement uses TRBV11-2 and TRBJ2-2, with 7 nucleotides matching TRBD2. Here the sequenced sample was peripheral blood, taken 28 days after the second dose of the MenACWY control vaccine. The CDR3 DNA reads TGTGCCAGCAGCTTAGCGGCAGCGGGGATTCCCGGGGAGCTGTTTTTT. Its translation: CASSLAAAGIPGELFF.